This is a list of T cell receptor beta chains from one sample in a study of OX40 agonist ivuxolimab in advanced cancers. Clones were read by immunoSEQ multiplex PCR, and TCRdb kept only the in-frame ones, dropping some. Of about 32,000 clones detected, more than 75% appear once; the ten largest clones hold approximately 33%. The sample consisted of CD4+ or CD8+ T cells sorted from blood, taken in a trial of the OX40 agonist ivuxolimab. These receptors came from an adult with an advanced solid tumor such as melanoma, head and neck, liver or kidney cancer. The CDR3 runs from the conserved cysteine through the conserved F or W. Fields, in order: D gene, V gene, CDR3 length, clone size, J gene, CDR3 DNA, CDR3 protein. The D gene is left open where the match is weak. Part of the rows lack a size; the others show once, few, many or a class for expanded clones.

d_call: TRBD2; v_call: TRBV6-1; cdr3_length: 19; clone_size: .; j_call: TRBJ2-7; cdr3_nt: TGTGCCAGCAGTGAAGCGGGCTACCCTATAGCGGGGCTCTCCTACGAGCAGTACTTC; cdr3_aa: CASSEAGYPIAGLSYEQYF
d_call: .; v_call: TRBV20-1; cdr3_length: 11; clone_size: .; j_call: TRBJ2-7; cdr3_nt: TGCAGTGCTAGAGCCCCCCAAAGAGAGTACTTC; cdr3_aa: CSARAPQREYF
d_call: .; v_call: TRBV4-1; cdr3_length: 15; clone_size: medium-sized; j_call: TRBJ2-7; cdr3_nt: TGCGCCAGCAGCCAAATAGCCCGGGGAGAGGACGAGCAGTACTTC; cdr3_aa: CASSQIARGEDEQYF
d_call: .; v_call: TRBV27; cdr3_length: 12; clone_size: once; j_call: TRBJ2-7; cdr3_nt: TGTGCCAGCAGTTTAACAGGGCACGAGCAGTACTTC; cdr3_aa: CASSLTGHEQYF
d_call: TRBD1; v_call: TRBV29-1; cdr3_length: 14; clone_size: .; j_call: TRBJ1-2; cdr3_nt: TGCAGCGTTCCGACAGGGGGTTATAACTATGGCTACACCTTC; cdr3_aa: CSVPTGGYNYGYTF
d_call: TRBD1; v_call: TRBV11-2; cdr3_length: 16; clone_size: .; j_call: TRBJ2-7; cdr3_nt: TGTGCCAGCAGCTTAGGCACCCGGGACAGGGTTTACGAGCAGTACTTC; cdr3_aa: CASSLGTRDRVYEQYF
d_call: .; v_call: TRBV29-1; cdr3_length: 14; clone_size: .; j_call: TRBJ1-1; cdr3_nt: TGCAGCGCCCCCCCCGAGGGGTGGGACACTGAAGCTTTCTTT; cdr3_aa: CSAPPEGWDTEAFF
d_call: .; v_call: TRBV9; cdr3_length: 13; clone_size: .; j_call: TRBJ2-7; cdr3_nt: TGTGCCAGCAGCGTAGATCCCAGCTACGAGCAGTACTTC; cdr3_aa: CASSVDPSYEQYF
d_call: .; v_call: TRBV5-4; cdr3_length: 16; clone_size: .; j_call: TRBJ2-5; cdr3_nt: TGTGCCAGCAGCTTGGAAGGGGAGCGGGTACAAGAGACCCAGTACTTC; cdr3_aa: CASSLEGERVQETQYF
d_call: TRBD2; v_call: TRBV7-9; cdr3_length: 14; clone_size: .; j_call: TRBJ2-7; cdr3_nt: TGTGCCAGCAGTCCCGGACTAGCGGTACACGAGCAGTACTTC; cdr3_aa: CASSPGLAVHEQYF
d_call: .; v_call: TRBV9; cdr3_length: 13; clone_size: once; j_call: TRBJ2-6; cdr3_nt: TGTGCCACCTCGGATGCTGGGGCCAACGTCCTGACTTTC; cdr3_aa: CATSDAGANVLTF
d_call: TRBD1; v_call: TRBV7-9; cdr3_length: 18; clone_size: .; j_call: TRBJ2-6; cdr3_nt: TGTGCCAGCAGCTTAGCGAGGGGGCCAGTCTCTGGGGCCAACGTCCTGACTTTC; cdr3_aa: CASSLARGPVSGANVLTF
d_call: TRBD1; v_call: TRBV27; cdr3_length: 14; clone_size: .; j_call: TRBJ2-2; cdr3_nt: TGTGCCAGCATAAGCAGGGGGTATACCGGGGAGCTGTTTTTT; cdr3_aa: CASISRGYTGELFF
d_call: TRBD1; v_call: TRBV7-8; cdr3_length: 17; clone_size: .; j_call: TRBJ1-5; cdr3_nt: TGTGCCAGCAGCTTAGCCCCCGTGGGACAGGGGGATTCGCCCCAGCATTTT; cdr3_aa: CASSLAPVGQGDSPQHF
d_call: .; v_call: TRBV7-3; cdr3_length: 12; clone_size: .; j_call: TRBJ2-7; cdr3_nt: TGTGCCAGCGAGGGGAATACCTACGAGCAGTACTTC; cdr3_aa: CASEGNTYEQYF
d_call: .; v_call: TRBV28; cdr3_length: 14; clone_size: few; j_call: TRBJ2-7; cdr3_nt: TGTGCCAGCACCCCTTTCCACGGAGGCTACGAGCAGTACTTC; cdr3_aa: CASTPFHGGYEQYF
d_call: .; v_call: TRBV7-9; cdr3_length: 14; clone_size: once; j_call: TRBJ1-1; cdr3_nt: TGTGCCAGCAGCCCGCCGCCCGAGAACACTGAAGCTTTCTTT; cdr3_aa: CASSPPPENTEAFF
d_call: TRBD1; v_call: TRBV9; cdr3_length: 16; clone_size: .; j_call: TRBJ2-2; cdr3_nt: TGTGCCAGCAGCGTAGCCCCCCAGGGGGCTACCGGGGAGCTGTTTTTT; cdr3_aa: CASSVAPQGATGELFF
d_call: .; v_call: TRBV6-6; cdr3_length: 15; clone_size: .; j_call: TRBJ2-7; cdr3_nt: TGTGCCAGCAGCCCATTGTGGGAGAAACCCGACGAGCAGTACTTC; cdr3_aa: CASSPLWEKPDEQYF
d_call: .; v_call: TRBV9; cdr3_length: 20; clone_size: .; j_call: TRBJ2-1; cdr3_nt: TGTGCCAGCGCTGGGGTAGGCGGGACAGGCGGGGCGGGAGGGCTCGATGAGCAGTTCTTC; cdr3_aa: CASAGVGGTGGAGGLDEQFF
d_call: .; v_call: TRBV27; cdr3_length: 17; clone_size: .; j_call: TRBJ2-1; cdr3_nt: TGTGCCAGCAGGCTTAAGGGTTTGAGGACTAAAGACAATGAGCAGTTCTTC; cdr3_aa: CASRLKGLRTKDNEQFF
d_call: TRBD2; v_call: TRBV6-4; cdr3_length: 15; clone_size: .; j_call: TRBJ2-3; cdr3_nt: TGTGCCAGCAGGATGACTAGCGGGGGGGGAGATACGCAGTATTTT; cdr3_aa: CASRMTSGGGDTQYF
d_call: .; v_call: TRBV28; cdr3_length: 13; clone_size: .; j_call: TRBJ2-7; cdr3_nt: TGTGCCAGCAGCACCCACGGATCCTACGAGCAGTACTTC; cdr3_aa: CASSTHGSYEQYF
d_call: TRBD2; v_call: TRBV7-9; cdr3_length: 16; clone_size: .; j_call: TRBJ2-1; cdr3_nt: TGTGCCAGCAGCTTAGGAAGTACTAGCGGATACAATGAGCAGTTCTTC; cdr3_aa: CASSLGSTSGYNEQFF
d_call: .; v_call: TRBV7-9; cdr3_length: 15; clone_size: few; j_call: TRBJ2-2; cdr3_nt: TGTGCCAGCAGCTTAAGACAGGCCCCCACCGGGGAGCTGTTTTTT; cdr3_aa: CASSLRQAPTGELFF
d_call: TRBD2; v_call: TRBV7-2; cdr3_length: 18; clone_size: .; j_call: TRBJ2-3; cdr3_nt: TGTGCCAGCAGCTTAGGGATTAGCGGGGGACCGAGCACAGATACGCAGTATTTT; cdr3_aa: CASSLGISGGPSTDTQYF
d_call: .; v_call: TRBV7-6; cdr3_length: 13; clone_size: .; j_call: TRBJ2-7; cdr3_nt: TGTGCCAGCAGCTTAGCTAGCTCCTACGAGCAGTACTTC; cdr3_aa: CASSLASSYEQYF
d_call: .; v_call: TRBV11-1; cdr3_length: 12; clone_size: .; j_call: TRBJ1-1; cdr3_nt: TGTGCCAGCAGCTTAGGGATTTCCAAAGCTTTCTTT; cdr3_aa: CASSLGISKAFF
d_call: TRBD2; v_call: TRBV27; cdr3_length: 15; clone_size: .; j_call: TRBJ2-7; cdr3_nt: TGTGCCAGCAGTCCCATAGCGGGTGATTCCTACGAGCAGTACTTC; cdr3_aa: CASSPIAGDSYEQYF
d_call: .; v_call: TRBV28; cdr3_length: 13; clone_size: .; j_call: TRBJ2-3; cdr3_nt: TGTGCCAGCACCTTACAACTAGGGGCAGCGCAGTATTTT; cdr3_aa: CASTLQLGAAQYF
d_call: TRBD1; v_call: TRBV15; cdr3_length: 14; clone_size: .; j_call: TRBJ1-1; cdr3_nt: TGTGCCACCAGCGACAGGGGACGTAACACTGAAGCTTTCTTT; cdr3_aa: CATSDRGRNTEAFF
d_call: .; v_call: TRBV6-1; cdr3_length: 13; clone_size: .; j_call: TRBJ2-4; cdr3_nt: TGTGCCAGCAGTGAAGCGGTAGGTGGCATTCAGTACTTC; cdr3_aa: CASSEAVGGIQYF
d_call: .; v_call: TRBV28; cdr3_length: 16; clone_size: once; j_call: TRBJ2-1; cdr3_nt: TGTGCCAGCAGACTGATCCTAGGAGCCCGCGTCAATGAGCAGTTCTTC; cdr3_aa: CASRLILGARVNEQFF
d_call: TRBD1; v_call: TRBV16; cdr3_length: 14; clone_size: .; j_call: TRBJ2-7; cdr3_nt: TGTGCCAGCAGCCCCCGGACAGGCTCCTACGAGCAGTACTTC; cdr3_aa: CASSPRTGSYEQYF
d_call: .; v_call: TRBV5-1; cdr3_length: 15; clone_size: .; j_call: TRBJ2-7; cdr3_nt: TGCGCCAGCAGGGAGGGGACATCGTCTTCCTACGAGCAGTACTTC; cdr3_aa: CASREGTSSSYEQYF
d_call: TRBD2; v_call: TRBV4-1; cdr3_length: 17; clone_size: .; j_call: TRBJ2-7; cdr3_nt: TGCGCCAGCAGCCAAGTCCCCTCTAGCGGGAGTTCCTACGAGCAGTACTTC; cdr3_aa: CASSQVPSSGSSYEQYF
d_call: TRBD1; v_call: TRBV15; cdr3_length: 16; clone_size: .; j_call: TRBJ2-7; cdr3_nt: TGTGCCACCAGCCCAAGCCCGGGACAGGGGGCTTACGAGCAGTACTTC; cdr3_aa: CATSPSPGQGAYEQYF
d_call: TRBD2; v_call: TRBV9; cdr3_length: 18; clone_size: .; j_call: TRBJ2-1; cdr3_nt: TGTGCCAGCAGCAATCCTAGCGGGAGGCCACGGGAGTTCAATGAGCAGTTCTTC; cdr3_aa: CASSNPSGRPREFNEQFF
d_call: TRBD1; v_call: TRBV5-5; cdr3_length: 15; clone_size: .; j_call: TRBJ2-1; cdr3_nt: TGTGCCAGCAGCTTGGGGGGACAGATATACAATGAGCAGTTCTTC; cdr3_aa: CASSLGGQIYNEQFF
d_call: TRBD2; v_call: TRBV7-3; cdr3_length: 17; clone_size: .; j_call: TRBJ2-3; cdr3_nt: TGTGCCAGCAGCTTAGGGGTTAGCGGGGCCACTTTAGATACGCAGTATTTT; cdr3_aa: CASSLGVSGATLDTQYF
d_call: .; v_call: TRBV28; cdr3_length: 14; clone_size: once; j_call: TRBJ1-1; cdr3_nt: TGTGCCAGCAGTTTTCGAGGCGGGAACACTGAAGCTTTCTTT; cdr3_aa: CASSFRGGNTEAFF
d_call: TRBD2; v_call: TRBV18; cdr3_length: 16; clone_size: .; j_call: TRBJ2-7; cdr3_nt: TGTGCCAGCTCACCATTCGCAGCGGGAGAGTACTACGAGCAGTACTTC; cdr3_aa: CASSPFAAGEYYEQYF
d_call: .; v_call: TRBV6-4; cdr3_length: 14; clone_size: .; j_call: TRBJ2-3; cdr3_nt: TGTGCCAGCAGTGATCAGGGTGAGACAGATACGCAGTATTTT; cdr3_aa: CASSDQGETDTQYF
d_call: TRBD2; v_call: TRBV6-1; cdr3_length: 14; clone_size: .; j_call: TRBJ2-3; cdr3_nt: TGTGTCAGCAGTGAACTAGCGGGCACAGATACGCAGTATTTT; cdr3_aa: CVSSELAGTDTQYF
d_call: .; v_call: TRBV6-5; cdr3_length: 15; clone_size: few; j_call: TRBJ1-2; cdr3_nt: .; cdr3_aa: CASSSSTGSYYGYTF
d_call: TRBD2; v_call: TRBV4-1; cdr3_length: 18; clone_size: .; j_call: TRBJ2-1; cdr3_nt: TGCGCCAGCAGCACATTCCCACCGACTAGCGGGGGGGACAATGAGCAGTTCTTC; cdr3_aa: CASSTFPPTSGGDNEQFF
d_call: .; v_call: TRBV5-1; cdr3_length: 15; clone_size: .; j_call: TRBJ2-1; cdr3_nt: TGCGCCAGCAGCCACCTCGATGGCTCCTACAATGAGCAGTTCTTC; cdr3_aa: CASSHLDGSYNEQFF
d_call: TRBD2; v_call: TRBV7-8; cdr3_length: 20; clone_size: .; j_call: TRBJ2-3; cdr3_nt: TGTGCCAGCAGCTTAGGGCGGAGGACTAGCGGACATTCTAGCACAGATACGCAGTATTTT; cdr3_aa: CASSLGRRTSGHSSTDTQYF
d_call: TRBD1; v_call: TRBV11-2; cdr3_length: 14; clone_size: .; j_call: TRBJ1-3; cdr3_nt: TGTGCCAGCAGCTACGGACAGGAAGGAAACACCATATATTTT; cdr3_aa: CASSYGQEGNTIYF
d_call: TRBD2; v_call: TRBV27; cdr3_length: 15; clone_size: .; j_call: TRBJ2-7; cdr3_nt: TGTGCCAGCAGCCCTCTGGGACTAAGGACGACCGAGCAGTACTTC; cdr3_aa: CASSPLGLRTTEQYF
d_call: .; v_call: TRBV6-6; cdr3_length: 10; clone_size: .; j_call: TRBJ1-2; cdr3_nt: TGTGCCAGAAGTCAGGGTGGCTACACCTTC; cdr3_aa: CARSQGGYTF
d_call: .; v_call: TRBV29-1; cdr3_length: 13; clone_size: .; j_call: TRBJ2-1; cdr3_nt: TGCAGCGGTTGGGTGAGCTCCTACAATGAGCAGTTCTTC; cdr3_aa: CSGWVSSYNEQFF
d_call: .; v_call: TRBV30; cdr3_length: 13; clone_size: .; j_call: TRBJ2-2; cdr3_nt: TGTGCCTGGAGGGCCTTGGAAGCCGGGGAGCTGTTTTTT; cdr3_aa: CAWRALEAGELFF
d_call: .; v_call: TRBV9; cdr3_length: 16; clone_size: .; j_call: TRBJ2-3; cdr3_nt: TGTGCCAGCAGCTTCCGGGACAACCTTCTCACAGATACGCAGTATTTT; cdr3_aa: CASSFRDNLLTDTQYF